The clone carrying this T cell receptor beta chain was seen just once. The antigen is not known. The data were produced by immunoSEQ multiplex PCR, yet TCRdb's version contains in-frame clones alone and is incomplete. The sample lists 35,000 to 50,000 clones, 91% occurring once. These data come from a study of T cells in localized non-small cell lung cancer. Whole-study findings and limits: Patients showing higher blood T cell density tended to see longer overall survival. A median of roughly 50 of the top 100 tumor clones appeared in adjacent lung, which was paired and uninvolved. Uninvolved nearby lung showed the greatest T cell clonality, exceeding that found in tumor.

This CDR3 region has 15 residues. V lost 7 bases, J lost 1 base, and 16 bases lay in between. Looked up from germline, CDR1 is MNHEY and CDR2 is SVGAGI. The clonotype was recovered from a woman aged 40-70 years with stage II lung adenocarcinoma. The chain carries TRBV6-5 and TRBJ1-2; D might be TRBD1 (6 bases). This sample comprised PBMCs, obtained before any cancer treatment. The CDR3 protein is CASTPQRTVNYGYTF. The CDR3 bases are TGTGCCAGCACCCCACAGAGGACAGTTAACTATGGCTACACCTTC.